The present T cell receptor (beta chain) was sequenced within a study of identical twins. This CDR3 is built from 16 residues. The V segment lost 3 bases and the J segment 4 bases; nucleotides outside the gene matches: 5. Germline CDR1 is ENHRY and CDR2 is SYGVKD. TCRdb passed the 5' RACE reads through MiXCR, listing each CDR3 protein once. Of about 920,000 distinct CDR3 sequences in the sample, around an eighth were seen once. This clonotype was counted only a few times. These data also featured in a second study, about yellow fever vaccine responses in identical twins.

The chain couples TRBV10-3 to TRBJ2-2; 10 bases agree with TRBD2. This receptor was identified in a woman between 18 and 29 years old in good health. The sample consisted of PBMCs. CDR3 DNA sequence: TGTGCCATCAGTGAAGTCTTAGCGGGGGGCACCGGGGAGCTGTTTTTT. This codes for CAISEVLAGGTGELFF.